What follows is one T cell receptor (beta chain) and its context. Only in-frame clones appear in the TCRdb table, and some are missing; sequencing was by immunoSEQ multiplex PCR. The top ten hold 0.25% of the sample, which has tens of thousands of clones, approximately 94% seen once. This specimen comes from a study of technical replicates of blood from a few donors. The trim removed 5 bases at V and 3 bases at J, leaving 8 bases unmatched. The CDR3 is 14 amino acids. Germline loops: CDR1 SQVTM, CDR2 ANQGSEA. Sample: T cells isolated from PBMCs. This chain links TRBV29-1 with TRBJ1-1; 8 bases agree with TRBD1. This TCR was sampled from a human donor in good health. For the CDR3, the DNA is TGCAGCGTTAGGGCAGGGGGCCTCGACACTGAAGCTTTCTTT. This translates into CSVRAGGLDTEAFF.